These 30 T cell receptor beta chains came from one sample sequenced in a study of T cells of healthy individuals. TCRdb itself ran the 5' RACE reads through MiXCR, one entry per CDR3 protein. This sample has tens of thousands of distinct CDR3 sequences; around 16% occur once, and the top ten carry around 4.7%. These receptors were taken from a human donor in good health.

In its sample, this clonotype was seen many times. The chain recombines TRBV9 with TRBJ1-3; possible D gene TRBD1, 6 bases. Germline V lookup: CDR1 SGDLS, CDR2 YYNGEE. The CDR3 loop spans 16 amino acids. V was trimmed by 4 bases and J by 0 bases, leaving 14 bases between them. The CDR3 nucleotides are TGTGCCAGCAGCACTCCGACAGGCGGCTCTGGAAACACCATATATTTT. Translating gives CASSTPTGGSGNTIYF.

The CDR3 nucleotides are TGTGCCAGCAGCAATCCTCCACAGGGGAACACTGAAGCTTTCTTT. Its protein is CASSNPPQGNTEAFF. J is TRBJ1-1 and V is TRBV21-1; the table's D call, TRBD1, was not checked against the DNA. TRBV21-1 is a pseudogene segment. The CDR3 has 15 amino acids.

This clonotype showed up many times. The DNA of the CDR3 is TGTGCCAGCAGCGAAGTCCTTGGGGGGGTGACCCAAGAGACCCAGTACTTC. Translation: CASSEVLGGVTQETQYF. V gene TRBV14 combines with J gene TRBJ2-5, with 7 bases aligning to TRBD2. Trimming at V came to 5 bases and at J to 1 base, leaving 13 bases not matched to a gene. The CDR3 has 17 amino acids. Germline lookup yields CDR1 SGHDN and CDR2 FVKESK.

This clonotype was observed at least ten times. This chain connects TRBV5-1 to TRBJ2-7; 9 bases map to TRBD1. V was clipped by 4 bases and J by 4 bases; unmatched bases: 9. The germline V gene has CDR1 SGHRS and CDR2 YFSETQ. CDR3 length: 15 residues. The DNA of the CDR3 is TGCGCCAGCAGCACCCGACAGGGGGGGGCTTACGAGCAGTACTTC. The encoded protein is CASSTRQGGAYEQYF.

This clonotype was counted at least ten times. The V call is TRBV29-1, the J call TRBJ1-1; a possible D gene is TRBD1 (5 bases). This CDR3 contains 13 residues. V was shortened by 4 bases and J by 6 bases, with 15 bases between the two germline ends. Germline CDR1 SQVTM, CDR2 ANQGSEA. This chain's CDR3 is CSVGGRARPEAFF. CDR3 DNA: TGCAGCGTTGGGGGCCGGGCAAGACCTGAAGCTTTCTTT.

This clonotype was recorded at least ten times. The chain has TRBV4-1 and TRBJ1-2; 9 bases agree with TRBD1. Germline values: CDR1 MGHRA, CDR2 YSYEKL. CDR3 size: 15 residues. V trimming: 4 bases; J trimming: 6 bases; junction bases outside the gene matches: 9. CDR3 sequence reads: CASSRGQGTADGYTF. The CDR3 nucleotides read TGCGCCAGCAGCCGGGGACAGGGAACGGCGGATGGCTACACCTTC.

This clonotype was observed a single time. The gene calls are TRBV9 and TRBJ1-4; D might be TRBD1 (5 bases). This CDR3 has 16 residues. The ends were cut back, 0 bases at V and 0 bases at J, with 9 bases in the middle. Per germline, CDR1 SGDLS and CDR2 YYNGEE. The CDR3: CASSVGQPPTNEKLFF. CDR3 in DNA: TGTGCCAGCAGCGTAGGACAGCCACCAACTAATGAAAAACTGTTTTTT.

This chain's CDR3 is CASSEARLGARDYGYTF. The CDR3 nucleotides are TGTGCCAGCAGCGAAGCACGACTGGGGGCGCGGGACTATGGCTACACCTTC. This chain uses TRBV9 with TRBJ1-2; weak D call: TRBD1 (6 bases). CDR3 length: 17 residues. The germline V and J ends were trimmed by 3 bases and 3 bases, with 21 bases remaining between them. CDR1 and CDR2 from the germline V gene are SGDLS and YYNGEE.

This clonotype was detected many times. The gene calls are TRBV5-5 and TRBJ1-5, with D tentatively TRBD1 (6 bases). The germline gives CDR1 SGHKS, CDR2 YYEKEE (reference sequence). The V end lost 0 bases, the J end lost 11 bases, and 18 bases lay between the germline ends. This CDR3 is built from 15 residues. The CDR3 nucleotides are TGTGCCAGCAGCTTGGCCGGACAGTCCAATGGAGCCCAGCATTTT. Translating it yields CASSLAGQSNGAQHF. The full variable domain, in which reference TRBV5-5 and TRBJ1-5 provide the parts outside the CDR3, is DAGVTQSPTHLIKTRGQQVTLRCSPISGHKSVSWYQQVLGQGPQFIFQYYEKEERGRGNFPDRFSARQFPNYSSELNVNALLLGDSALYLCASSLAGQSNGAQHFGDGTRLSIL.

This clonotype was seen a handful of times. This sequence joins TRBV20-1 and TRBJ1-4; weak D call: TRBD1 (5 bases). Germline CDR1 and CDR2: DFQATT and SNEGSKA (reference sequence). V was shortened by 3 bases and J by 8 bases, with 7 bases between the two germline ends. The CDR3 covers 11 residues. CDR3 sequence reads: CSASGGEKLFF. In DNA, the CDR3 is TGCAGTGCTAGTGGGGGAGAAAAACTGTTTTTT.

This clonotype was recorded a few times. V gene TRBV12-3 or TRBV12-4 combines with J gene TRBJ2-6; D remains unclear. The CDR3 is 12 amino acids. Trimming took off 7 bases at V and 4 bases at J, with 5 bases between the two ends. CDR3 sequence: CASTPGANVLTF. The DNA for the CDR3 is TGTGCCAGCACCCCCGGGGCCAACGTCCTGACTTTC.

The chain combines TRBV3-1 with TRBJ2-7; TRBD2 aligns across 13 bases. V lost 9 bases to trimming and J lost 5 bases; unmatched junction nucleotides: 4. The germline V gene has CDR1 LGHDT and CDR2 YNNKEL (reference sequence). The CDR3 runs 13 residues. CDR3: CASRTSGSNEQYF. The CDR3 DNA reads TGTGCCAGTAGGACTAGCGGGAGTAACGAGCAGTACTTC.

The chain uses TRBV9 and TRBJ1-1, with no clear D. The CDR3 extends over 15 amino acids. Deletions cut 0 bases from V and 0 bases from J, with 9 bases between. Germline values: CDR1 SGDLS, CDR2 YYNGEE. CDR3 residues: CASSVGPKLNTEAFF. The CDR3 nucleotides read TGTGCCAGCAGCGTAGGACCGAAGTTGAACACTGAAGCTTTCTTT.

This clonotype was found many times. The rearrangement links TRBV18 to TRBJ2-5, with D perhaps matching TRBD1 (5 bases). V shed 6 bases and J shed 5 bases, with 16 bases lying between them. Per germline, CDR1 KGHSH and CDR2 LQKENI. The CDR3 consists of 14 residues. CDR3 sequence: CASSPFDSRETQYF. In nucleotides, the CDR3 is TGTGCCAGCTCCCCTTTCGACAGCCGGGAGACCCAGTACTTC. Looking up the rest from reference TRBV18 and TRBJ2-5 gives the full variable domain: NAGVMQNPRHLVRRRGQEARLRCSPMKGHSHVYWYRQLPEEGLKFMVYLQKENIIDESGMPKERFSAEFPKEGPSILRIQQVVRGDSAAYFCASSPFDSRETQYFGPGTRLLVL.

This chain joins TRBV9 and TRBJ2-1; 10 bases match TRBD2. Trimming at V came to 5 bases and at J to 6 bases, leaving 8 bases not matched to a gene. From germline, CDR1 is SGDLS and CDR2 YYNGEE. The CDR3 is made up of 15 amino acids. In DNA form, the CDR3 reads TGTGCCAGCAGTGCCTTAGCGGGAGGTTCCAATGAGCAGTTCTTC. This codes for CASSALAGGSNEQFF. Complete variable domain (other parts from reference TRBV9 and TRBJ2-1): DSGVTQTPKHLITATGQRVTLRCSPRSGDLSVYWYQQSLDQGLQFLIQYYNGEERAKGNILERFSAQQFPDLHSELNLSSLELGDSALYFCASSALAGGSNEQFFGPGTRLTVL.

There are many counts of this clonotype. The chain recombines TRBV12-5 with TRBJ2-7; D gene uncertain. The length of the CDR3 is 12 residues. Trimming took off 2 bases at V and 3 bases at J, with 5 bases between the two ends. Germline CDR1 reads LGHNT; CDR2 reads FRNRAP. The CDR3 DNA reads TGTGCTAGTGGTTTGTTTGACTACGAGCAGTACTTC. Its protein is CASGLFDYEQYF. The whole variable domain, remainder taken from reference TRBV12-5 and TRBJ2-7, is DARVTQTPRHKVTEMGQEVTMRCQPILGHNTVFWYRQTMMQGLELLAYFRNRAPLDDSGMPKDRFSAEMPDATLATLKIQPSEPRDSAVYFCASGLFDYEQYFGPGTRLTVT.

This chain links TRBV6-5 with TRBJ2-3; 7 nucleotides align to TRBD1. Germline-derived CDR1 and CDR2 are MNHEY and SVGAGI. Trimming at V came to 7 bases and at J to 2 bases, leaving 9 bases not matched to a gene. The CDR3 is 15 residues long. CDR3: CASTHRGGHTDTQYF. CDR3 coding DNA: TGTGCCAGCACCCACAGGGGCGGGCACACAGATACGCAGTATTTT.

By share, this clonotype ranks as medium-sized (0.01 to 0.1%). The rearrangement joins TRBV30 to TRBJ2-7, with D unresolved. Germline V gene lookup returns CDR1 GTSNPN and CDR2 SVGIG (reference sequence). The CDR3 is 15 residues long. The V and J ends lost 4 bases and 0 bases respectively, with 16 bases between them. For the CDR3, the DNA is TGTGCCTGGACAGGCTTGGGCGGTAACTCCTACGAGCAGTACTTC. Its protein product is CAWTGLGGNSYEQYF.

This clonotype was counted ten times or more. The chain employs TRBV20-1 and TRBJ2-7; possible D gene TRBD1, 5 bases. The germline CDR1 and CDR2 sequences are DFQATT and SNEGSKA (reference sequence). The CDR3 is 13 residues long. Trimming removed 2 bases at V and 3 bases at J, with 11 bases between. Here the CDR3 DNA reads TGCAGTGCTAGACGGCAGGGAAACTACGAGCAGTACTTC. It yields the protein CSARRQGNYEQYF.

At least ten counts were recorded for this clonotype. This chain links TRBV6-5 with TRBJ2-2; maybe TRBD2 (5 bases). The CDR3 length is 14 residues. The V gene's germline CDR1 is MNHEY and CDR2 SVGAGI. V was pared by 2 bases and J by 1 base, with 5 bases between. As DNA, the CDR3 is TGTGCCAGCAGTTACGGGAGGAACACCGGGGAGCTGTTTTTT. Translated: CASSYGRNTGELFF.

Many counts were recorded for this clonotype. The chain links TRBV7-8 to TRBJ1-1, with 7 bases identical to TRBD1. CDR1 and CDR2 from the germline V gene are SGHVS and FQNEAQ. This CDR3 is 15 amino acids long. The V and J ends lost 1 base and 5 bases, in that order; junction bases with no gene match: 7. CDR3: CASSLVGAGGTEAFF. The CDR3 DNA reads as TGTGCCAGCAGCTTAGTTGGGGCAGGGGGGACTGAAGCTTTCTTT.

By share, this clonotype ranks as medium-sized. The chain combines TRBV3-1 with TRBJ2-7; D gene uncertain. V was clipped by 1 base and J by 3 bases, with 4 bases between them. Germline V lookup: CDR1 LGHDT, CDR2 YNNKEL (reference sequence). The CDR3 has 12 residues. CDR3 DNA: TGTGCCAGCAGCCAAGGCATCTACGAGCAGTACTTC. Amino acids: CASSQGIYEQYF.

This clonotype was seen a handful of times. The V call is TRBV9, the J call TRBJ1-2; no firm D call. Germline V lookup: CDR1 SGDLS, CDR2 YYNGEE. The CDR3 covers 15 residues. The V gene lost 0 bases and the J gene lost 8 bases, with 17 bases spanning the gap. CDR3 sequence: CASSVALHDPGGYTF. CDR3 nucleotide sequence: TGTGCCAGCAGCGTAGCCCTACATGATCCGGGCGGCTACACCTTC.

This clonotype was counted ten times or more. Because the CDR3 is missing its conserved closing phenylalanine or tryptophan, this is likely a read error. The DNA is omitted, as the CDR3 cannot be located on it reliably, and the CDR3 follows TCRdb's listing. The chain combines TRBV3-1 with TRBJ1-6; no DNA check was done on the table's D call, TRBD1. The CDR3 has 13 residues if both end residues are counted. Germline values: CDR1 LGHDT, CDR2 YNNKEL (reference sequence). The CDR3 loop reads CASSLDPGQPLVV.

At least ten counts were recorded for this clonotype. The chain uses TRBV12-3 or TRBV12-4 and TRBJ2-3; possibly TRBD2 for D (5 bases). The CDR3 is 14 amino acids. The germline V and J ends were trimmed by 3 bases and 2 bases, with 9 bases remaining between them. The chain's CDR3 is CASSLSGNTDTQYF. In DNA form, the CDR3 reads TGTGCCAGCAGTTTGTCCGGGAACACAGATACGCAGTATTTT.

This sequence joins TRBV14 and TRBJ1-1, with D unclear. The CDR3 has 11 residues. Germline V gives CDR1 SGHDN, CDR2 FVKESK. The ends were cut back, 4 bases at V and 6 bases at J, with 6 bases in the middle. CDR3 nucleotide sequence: TGTGCCAGCAGCCTATACGCTGAAGCTTTCTTT. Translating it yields CASSLYAEAFF. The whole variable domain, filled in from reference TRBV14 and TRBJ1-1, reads EAGVTQFPSHSVIEKGQTVTLRCDPISGHDNLYWYRRVMGKEIKFLLHFVKESKQDESGMPNNRFLAERTGGTYSTLKVQPAELEDSGVYFCASSLYAEAFFGQGTRLTVV.

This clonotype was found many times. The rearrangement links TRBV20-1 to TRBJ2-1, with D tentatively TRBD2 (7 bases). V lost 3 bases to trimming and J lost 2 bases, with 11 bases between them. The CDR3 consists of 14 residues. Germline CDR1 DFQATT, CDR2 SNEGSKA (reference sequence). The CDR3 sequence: CSARGGGAYNEQFF. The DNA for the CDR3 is TGCAGTGCTAGGGGGGGGGGCGCCTACAATGAGCAGTTCTTC.

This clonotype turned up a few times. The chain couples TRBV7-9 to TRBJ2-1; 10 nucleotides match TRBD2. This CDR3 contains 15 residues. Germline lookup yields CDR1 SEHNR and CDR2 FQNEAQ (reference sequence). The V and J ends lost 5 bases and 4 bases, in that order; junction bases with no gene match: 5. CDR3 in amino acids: CASSTTSGWYNEQFF. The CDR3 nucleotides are TGTGCCAGCAGCACGACTAGCGGGTGGTACAATGAGCAGTTCTTC.

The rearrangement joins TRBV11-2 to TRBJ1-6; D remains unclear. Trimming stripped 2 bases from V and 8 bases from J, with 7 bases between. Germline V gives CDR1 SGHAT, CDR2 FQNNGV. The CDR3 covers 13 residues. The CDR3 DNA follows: TGTGCCAGCAGCTTAAACAGAGATTCACCCCTCCACTTT. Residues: CASSLNRDSPLHF.

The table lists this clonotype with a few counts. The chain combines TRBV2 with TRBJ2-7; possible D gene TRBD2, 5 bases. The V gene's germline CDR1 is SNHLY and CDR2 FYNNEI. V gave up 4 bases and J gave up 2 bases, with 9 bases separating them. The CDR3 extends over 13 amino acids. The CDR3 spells CASSAPGAYEQYF. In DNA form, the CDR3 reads TGTGCCAGCAGTGCACCCGGGGCCTACGAGCAGTACTTC.